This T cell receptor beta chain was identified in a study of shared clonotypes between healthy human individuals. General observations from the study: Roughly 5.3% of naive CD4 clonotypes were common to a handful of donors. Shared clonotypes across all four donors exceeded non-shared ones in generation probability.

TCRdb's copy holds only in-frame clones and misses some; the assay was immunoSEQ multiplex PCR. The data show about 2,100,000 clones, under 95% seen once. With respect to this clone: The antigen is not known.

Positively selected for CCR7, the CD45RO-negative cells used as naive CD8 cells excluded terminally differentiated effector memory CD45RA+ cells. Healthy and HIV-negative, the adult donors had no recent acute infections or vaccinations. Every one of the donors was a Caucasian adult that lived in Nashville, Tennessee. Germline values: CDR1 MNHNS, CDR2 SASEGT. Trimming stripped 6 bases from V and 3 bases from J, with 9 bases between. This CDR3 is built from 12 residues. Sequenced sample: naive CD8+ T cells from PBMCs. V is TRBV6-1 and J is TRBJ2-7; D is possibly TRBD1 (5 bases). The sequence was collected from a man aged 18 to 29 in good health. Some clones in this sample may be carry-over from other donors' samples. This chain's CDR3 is CASRGAIYEQYF. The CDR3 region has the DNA TGTGCCAGCAGAGGGGCTATCTACGAGCAGTACTTC.